The T cell receptor (beta chain) described here comes from a study of blood T cell repertoires in COVID-19. In this sample, this clone turned up many times. Other DNA sequences from this sample encode an identical CDR3 as well. The assay was immunoSEQ multiplex PCR, and TCRdb's table has in-frame clones only and misses some. The sample shows 50,000 to 65,000 clones, 65% to 85% of them seen only once. There are 15 residues in the CDR3. Germline loops: CDR1 SNHLY, CDR2 FYNNEI. V dropped 1 base and J dropped 0 bases, with 9 bases sitting between them. What was sequenced was PBMCs or T cells enriched from blood (not recorded which). V and J are TRBV2 and TRBJ1-1; D possibly corresponds to TRBD1 (5 bases). The clonotype originates from a woman aged 55 to 70 who had been exposed to COVID-19. The CDR3 DNA sequence: TGTGCCAGCAGTGAAGTGAGACAGTTGAACACTGAAGCTTTCTTT. It is translated as CASSEVRQLNTEAFF.